This is a list of T cell receptor beta chains from one sample in a study of shared clonotypes between healthy human individuals. Profiled with immunoSEQ multiplex PCR; TCRdb holds only in-frame clones, not every one. The data contain 450,000 to 500,000 clones, roughly 80% of them singletons. Sequenced input: PBMCs. Source of these receptors: a woman in her forties in good health. Some clones in this sample may be carry-over from other donors' samples. Both conserved end residues are part of each CDR3.

TRBV6-5,TRBJ2-5,CASKAGETQYF
TRBV7-3,TRBJ2-2,CASSNRVTGELFF
TRBV5-1,TRBJ2-1,CASTLRLAAYNEQFF
TRBV7-8,TRBJ2-5,CASSLQGRETQYF
TRBV28,TRBJ2-7,CASSTRTSGRAVEQYF
TRBV28,TRBJ2-1,CASSASGDPRYEQFF
TRBV7-9,TRBJ1-2,CASSLMSGVGGYTF
TRBV4-2,TRBJ2-1,CASSLPNPLAASSYNEQFF
TRBV25-1,TRBJ1-3,CASSDRFSGNTIYF
TRBV4-2,TRBJ2-4,CASSPQGGNIQYF
TRBV6-6,TRBJ2-7,CASSYGQGSDEQYF
TRBV30,TRBJ1-1,CAWSQEEGTEAFF
TRBV18,TRBJ1-1,CASSPALGGRASTEAFF
TRBV4-2,TRBJ2-7,CASSQDRAGTYEQYF
TRBV18,TRBJ1-1,CASSPTWGRGDTEAFF
TRBV19,TRBJ2-4,CASSIRGQGNKNIQYF
TRBV18,TRBJ1-4,CASSLGGSRTNEKLFF
TRBV30,TRBJ1-2,CAWDPDRNYGYTF
TRBV5-8,TRBJ2-5,CASSQRALETQYF
TRBV27,TRBJ2-4,CASSLYPGTLGKNIQYF
TRBV27,TRBJ1-4,CASSPLGRREKLFF
TRBV15,TRBJ2-7,CATSRDTSGQYF